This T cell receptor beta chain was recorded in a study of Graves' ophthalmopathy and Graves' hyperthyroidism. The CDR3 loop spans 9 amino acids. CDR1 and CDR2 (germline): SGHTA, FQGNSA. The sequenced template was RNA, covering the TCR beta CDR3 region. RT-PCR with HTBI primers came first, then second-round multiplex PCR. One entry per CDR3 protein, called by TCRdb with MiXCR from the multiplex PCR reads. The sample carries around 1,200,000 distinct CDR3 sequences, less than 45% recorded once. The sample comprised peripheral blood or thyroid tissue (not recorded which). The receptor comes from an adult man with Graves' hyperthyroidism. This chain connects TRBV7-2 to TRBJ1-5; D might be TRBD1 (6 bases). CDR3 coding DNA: TGTGACAGGGATCAGCCCCAGCATTTT. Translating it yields CDRDQPQHF.